This TCR beta chain emerged from a study of technical replicates of blood from a few donors. Data came from immunoSEQ multiplex PCR; TCRdb stores just in-frame clones and leaves some out. This sample yields about 88,000 clones, of which 92% are seen a single time; roughly 0.26% belongs to the top ten. CDR1 is SSHAT, CDR2 FNYEAQ, per germline (reference sequence). CDR3 length equals 15 residues. This clone was counted a single time. At one end the junction does not follow the germline gene, possibly because of a read error. The sample taken for sequencing was T cells isolated from PBMCs. The receptor's source is a human donor in good health. The chain uses TRBV7-7 and TRBJ2-7; 8 bases align to TRBD2. Here the CDR3 reads CASSQQAGATYEQYF. CDR3 coding DNA: TGTGCTAGCAGCCAACAAGCGGGGGCGACCTACGAGCAGTACTTC.